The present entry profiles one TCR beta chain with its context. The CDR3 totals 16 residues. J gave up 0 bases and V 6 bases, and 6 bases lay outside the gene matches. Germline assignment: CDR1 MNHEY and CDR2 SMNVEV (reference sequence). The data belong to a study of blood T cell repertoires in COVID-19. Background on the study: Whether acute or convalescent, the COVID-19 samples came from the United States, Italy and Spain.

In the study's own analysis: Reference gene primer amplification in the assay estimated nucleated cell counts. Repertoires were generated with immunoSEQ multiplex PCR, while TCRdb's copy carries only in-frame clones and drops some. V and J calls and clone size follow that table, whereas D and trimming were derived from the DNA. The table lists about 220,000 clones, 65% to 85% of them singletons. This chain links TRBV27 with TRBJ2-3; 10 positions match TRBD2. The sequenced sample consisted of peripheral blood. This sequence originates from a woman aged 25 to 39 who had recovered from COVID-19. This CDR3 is CASSRAGGLSTDTQYF. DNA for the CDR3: TGTGCCAGCAGCCGAGCGGGGGGGCTTAGCACAGATACGCAGTATTTT.